This TCR beta chain stems from a study of shared clonotypes between healthy human individuals. With 4 bases removed from V and 0 bases from J, the gap between germline ends came to 14 bases. This CDR3 has 16 amino acids. Germline V gene lookup returns CDR1 SGHDT and CDR2 YYEEEE. Naive CD8 isolation took CD45RO-negative cells positively selected for CCR7 and excluded terminally differentiated effector memory CD45RA+ cells. Repertoires were generated with immunoSEQ multiplex PCR, while TCRdb's copy carries only in-frame clones and drops some. Of hundreds of thousands of clones listed, roughly 96% were seen once; the top ten hold approximately 0.11%.

The sequencing input was naive CD8+ T cells sorted from blood. This clonotype was sampled from a woman under 40 in good health. This chain connects TRBV5-6 to TRBJ2-1; D is tentatively TRBD1 or TRBD2 (6 bases each). CDR3 coding DNA: TGTGCCAGCAGCAACGAAGGGGGGAGCTCCTACAATGAGCAGTTCTTC. The encoded protein is CASSNEGGSSYNEQFF.